This entry is about one T cell receptor beta chain. Its matching antigen is unknown. V was pared by 5 bases and J by 11 bases, with 5 bases of the junction left unmatched. There are 12 residues in the CDR3. The germline CDR1 and CDR2 sequences are GTSNPN and SVGIG (reference sequence). The protocol was immunoSEQ multiplex PCR, while the TCRdb copy is restricted to in-frame clones and leaves out a portion. The sample has tens of thousands of clones, around 90% seen once. This record comes from a study of OX40 agonist ivuxolimab in advanced cancers. Looking at the study overall: Ivuxolimab doses were 0.01, 0.1, 0.3, 1.5, 3 or 10 mg/kg every 2 weeks.

Study conclusions and caveats: Low levels of normalized T-cell clonal expansion also appeared in some nonresponders.

This receptor was obtained from an adult with an advanced solid tumor such as melanoma, head and neck, liver or kidney cancer. J is TRBJ1-6 and V is TRBV30, with 8 bases fitting TRBD1. This specimen was CD4+ or CD8+ T cells sorted from blood, taken in a trial of the OX40 agonist ivuxolimab. CDR3 bases: TGTGCCTGGGGGACAGGAGATACACCCCTCCACTTT. Translating it yields CAWGTGDTPLHF.